This T cell receptor (beta chain) was sequenced for a study of Ad26.COV2.S vaccination and SARS-CoV-2 variants. Treatment meaning: 15 to 20 received Ad26.COV2.S at low or high dose, single or two shots; several received placebo; per-sample allocation not given. Collection of the samples took place on day 63 after the first injection of vaccine or placebo. The CDR3 has 13 residues. V lost 5 bases, J lost 5 bases, and 12 bases lay in between. Measured with immunoSEQ multiplex PCR; TCRdb has only the in-frame clones, and not every one. This table holds about 220,000 clones, approximately 88% found once.

The origin of this receptor is a person aged 18 to 65 who received the Ad26.COV2.S COVID-19 vaccine or a placebo. The source material was peripheral blood, sampled in a trial of Ad26.COV2.S vaccine versus placebo. The chain links TRBV12-3 or TRBV12-4 to TRBJ1-2; D remains ambiguous. In DNA form, the CDR3 reads TGTGCCAGCAGTCCCAATGGAGTATATGGCTACACCTTC. Translation: CASSPNGVYGYTF.